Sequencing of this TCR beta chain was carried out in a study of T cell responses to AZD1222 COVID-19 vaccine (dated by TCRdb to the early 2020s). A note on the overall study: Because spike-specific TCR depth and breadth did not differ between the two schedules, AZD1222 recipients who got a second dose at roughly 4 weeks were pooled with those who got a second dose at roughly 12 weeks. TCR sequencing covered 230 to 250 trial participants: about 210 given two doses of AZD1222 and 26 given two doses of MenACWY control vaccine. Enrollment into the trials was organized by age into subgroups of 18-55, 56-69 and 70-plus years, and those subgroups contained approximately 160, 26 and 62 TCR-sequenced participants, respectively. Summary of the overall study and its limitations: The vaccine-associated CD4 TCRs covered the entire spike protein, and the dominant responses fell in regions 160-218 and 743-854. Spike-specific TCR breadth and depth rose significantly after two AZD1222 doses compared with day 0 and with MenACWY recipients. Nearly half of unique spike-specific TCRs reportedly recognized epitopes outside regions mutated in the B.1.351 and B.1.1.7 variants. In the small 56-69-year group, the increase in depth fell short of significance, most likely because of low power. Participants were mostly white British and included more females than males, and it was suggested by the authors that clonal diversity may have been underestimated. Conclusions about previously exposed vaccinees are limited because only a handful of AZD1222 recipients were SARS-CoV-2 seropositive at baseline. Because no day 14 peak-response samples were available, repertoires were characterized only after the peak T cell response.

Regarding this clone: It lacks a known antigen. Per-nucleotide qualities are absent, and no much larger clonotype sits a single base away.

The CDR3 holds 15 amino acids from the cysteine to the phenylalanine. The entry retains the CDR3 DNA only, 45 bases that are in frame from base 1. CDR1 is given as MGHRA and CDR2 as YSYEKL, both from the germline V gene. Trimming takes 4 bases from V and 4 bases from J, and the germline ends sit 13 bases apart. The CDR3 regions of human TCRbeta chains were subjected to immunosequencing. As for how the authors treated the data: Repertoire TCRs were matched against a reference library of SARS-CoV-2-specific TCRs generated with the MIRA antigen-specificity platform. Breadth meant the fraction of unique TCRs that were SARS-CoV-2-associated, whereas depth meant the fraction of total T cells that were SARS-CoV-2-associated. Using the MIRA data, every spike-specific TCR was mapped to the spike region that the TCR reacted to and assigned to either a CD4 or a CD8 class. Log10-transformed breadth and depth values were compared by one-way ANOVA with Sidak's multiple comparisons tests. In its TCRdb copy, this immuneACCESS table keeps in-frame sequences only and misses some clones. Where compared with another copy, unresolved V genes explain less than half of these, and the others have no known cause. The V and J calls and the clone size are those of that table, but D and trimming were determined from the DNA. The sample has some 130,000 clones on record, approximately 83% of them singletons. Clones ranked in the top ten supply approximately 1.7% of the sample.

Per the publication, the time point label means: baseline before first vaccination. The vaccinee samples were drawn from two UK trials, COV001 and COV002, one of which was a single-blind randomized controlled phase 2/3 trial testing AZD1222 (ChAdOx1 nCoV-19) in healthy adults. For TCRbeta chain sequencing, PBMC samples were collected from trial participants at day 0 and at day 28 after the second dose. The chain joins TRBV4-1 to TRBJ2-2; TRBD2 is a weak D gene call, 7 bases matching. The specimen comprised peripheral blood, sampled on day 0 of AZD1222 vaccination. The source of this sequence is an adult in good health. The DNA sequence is TGCGCCAGCAGCCCTCGGCGGGGGCTCACCGGGGAGCTGTTTTTT. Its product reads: CASSPRRGLTGELFF.